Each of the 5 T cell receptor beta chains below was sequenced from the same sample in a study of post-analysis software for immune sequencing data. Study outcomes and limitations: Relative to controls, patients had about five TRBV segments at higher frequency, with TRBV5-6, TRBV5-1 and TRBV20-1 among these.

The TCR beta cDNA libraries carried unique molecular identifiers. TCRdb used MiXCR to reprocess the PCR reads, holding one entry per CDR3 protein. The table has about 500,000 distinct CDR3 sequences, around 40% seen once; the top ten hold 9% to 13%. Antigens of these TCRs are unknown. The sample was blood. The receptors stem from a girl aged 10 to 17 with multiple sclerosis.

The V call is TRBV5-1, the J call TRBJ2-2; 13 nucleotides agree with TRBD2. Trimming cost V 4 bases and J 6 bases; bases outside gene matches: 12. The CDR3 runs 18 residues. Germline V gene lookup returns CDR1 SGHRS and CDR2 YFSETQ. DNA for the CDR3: TGCGCCAGCAGCCGCTCCGGGACTAGCGGGATGGGATCCGGGGAGCTGTTTTTT. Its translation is CASSRSGTSGMGSGELFF.

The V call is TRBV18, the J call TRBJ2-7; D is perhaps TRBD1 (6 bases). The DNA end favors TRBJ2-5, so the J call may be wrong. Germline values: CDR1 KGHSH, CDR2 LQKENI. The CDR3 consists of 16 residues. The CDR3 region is CASSPPQDSRWETQYF. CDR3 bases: TGTGCCAGCTCACCACCGCAGGACAGCCGGTGGGAGACCCAGTACTTC.

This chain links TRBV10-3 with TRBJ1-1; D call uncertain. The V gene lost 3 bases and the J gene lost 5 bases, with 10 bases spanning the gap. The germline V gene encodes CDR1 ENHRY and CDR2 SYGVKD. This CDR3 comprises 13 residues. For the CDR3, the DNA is TGTGCCATCAGTGACCCGGTCAGGACTGAAGCTTTCTTT. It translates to CAISDPVRTEAFF.

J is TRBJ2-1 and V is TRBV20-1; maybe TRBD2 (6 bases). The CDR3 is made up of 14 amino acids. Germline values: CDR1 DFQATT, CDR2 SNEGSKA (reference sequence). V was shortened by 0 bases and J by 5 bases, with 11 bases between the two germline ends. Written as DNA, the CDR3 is TGCAGTGCTAGAGATGGCGGGAACAACAATGAGCAGTTCTTC. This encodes CSARDGGNNNEQFF.

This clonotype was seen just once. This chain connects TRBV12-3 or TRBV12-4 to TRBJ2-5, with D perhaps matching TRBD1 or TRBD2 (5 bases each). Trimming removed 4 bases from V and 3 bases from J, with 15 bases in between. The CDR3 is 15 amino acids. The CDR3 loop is CASSSPGTEKETQYF. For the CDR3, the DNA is TGTGCCAGCAGTTCTCCCGGGACGGAGAAAGAGACCCAGTACTTC.